What follows describes a single TCR beta chain. Antigen: not known. Germline V gene sequence: CDR1 KGHSH, CDR2 LQKENI. The CDR3 spans 16 residues. V shed 6 bases and J shed 1 base, with 17 bases lying between them. The data derive from a study of vaccination and CD4 T cells after COVID-19. Across the study: From HCoV-229E, HCoV-OC43, HCoV-NL63 and SARS-CoV-2, overlapping spike peptides were used to stimulate the cells.

Study-level points and caveats: Looking at convalescent patients, a median roughly 90% of reactive clones were present only post-vaccination.

The Oncomine TCR Beta short-read assay was applied to DNA of cultured CD4+ T cells. MiXCR, run by TCRdb on the PCR reads, gives a single entry per CDR3 protein. The sample holds approximately 7,600 distinct CDR3 sequences, around 33% seen once. Noted treatment: approximately 9-day PBMC culture with coronavirus spike peptide pools or control peptides (ViraFEST assay). CD4+ T cells that came from the unexposed donor were collected before the COVID-19 pandemic (2011-2018). ViraFEST sequenced TCRs after peptide-pool expansion of antigen-specific T cells. Contingent on cell availability, unexposed-donor CD4+ T cells were interrogated with SARS-CoV-2 S/N and four cold-coronavirus spikes.

The chain joins TRBV18 to TRBJ2-3, with D perhaps assigned TRBD1 or TRBD2 (5 bases each). Sequenced: CD4+ T cells from blood, cultured in vitro. The sequence came from a human donor in good health. CDR3 DNA: TGTGCCAGCTCCACCAATCAGGGAGTGGGCACAGATACGCAGTATTTT. Its translation: CASSTNQGVGTDTQYF.